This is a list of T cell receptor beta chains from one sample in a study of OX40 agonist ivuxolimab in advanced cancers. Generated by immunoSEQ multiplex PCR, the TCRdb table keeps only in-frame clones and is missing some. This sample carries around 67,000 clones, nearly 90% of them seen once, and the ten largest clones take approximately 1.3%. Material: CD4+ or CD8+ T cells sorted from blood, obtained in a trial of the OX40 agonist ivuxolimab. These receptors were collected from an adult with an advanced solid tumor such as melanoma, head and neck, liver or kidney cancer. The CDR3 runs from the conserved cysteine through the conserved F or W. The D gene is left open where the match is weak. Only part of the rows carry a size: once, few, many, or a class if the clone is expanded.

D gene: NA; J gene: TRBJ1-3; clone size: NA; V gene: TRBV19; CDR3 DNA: TGTGCCAGCTTTAAGGGGGACACCATATATTTT; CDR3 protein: CASFKGDTIYF
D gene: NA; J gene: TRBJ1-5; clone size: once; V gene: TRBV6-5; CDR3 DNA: TGTGCCAGCAGGTCGGGGGCAGGGAATCAGCCCCAGCATTTT; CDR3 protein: CASRSGAGNQPQHF
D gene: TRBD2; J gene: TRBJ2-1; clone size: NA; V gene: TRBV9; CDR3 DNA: TGTGCCAGCAGCGTAGGGGGGAGCGGGACTTACAATGAGCAGTTCTTC; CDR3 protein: CASSVGGSGTYNEQFF
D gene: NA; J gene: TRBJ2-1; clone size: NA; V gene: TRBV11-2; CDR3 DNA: TGTGCCAGCAGCCGCGCGTATGGAAGCGTCACGACCTACAATGAGCAGTTCTTC; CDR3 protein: CASSRAYGSVTTYNEQFF
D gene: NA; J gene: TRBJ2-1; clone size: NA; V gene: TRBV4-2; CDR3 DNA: TGTGCCAGCAGCCAGGGTAGCGGAGGGAACAATGAGCAGTTCTTC; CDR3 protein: CASSQGSGGNNEQFF
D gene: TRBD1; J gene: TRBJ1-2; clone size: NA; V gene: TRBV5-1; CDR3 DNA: TGCGCCAGCAGCCTTCGGGGACAGGTCGAGAATGGCTACACCTTC; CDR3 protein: CASSLRGQVENGYTF
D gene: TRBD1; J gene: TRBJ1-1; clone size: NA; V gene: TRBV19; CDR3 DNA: TGTGCCACCCGGGACAGGGGGCCGGCAACAACTGAAGCTTTCTTT; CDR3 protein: CATRDRGPATTEAFF
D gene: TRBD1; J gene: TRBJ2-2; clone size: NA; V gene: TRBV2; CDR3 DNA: TGTGCCAGCCGAAGGGACAGAGCGAACACCGGGGAGCTGTTTTTT; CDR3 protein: CASRRDRANTGELFF
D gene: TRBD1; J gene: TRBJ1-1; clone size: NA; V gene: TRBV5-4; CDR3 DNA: TGTGCCAGCAGCGAAGGACAGGGGCTTTTTGGGGACACTGAAGCTTTCTTT; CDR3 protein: CASSEGQGLFGDTEAFF
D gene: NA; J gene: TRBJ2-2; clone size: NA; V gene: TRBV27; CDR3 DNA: TGTGCCAGCAGGACGTCCGTGGGGGCCGGGGAGCTGTTTTTT; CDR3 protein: CASRTSVGAGELFF
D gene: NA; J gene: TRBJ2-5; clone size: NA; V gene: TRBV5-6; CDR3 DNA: TGTGCCAGCACCACCGGGACTTGGCAAGAGACCCAGTACTTC; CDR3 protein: CASTTGTWQETQYF
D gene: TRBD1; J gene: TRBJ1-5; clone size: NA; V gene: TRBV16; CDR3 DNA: TGTGCCAGCAGCCATGCCGGTCGACAGGGAGGTCAGCCCCAGCATTTT; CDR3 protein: CASSHAGRQGGQPQHF
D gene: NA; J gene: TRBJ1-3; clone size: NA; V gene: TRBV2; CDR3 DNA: TGTGCCAGCAGTGGTCAGGGTTATGGTAACACCATATATTTT; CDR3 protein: CASSGQGYGNTIYF
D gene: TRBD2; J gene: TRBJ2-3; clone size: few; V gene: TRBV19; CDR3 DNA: TGTGCCAGTAGTATTAGCGGGAGAGTGGATACGCAGTATTTT; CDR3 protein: CASSISGRVDTQYF
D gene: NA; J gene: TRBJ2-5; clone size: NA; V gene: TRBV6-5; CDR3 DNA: TGTGCCAGCAGTTACCTGGACCTCCAGTACTTC; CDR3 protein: CASSYLDLQYF
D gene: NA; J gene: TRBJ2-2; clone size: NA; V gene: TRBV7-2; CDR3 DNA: TGTGCCAGCAGCCTCCGACTACCCACCGGGGAGCTGTTTTTT; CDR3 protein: CASSLRLPTGELFF
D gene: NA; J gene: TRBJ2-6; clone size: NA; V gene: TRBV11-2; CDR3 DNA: TGTGCCAGCAGCTTATTATATGGGGCTGGGGCCAACGTCCTGACTTTC; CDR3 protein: CASSLLYGAGANVLTF
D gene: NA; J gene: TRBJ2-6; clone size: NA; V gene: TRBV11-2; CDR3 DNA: TGTGCCAGCAGCTTAGATAGGGCAAACTGGCCGGTACCCAACGTCCTGACTTTC; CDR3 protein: CASSLDRANWPVPNVLTF
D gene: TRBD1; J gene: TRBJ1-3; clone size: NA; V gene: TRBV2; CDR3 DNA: TGTGCCAGCCAAGGGACAGGAGAAAACACCATATATTTT; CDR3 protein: CASQGTGENTIYF
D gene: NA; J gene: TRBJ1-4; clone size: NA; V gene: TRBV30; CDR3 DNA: TGTGCCTGGAGTATGGGGAGGGTGGATGAAAAACTGTTTTTT; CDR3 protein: CAWSMGRVDEKLFF
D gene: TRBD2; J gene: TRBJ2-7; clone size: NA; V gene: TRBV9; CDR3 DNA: TGTGCCAGCTCCCGTAGCGGGGGATCATTCTACGAGCAGTACTTC; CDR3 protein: CASSRSGGSFYEQYF
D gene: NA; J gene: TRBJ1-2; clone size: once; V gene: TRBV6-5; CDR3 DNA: TGTGCCAGCAGTTACGGCGGGGAATATGGCTACACCTTC; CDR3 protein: CASSYGGEYGYTF